Below are 21 T cell receptor beta chains sequenced from a single sample in a study of spatial heterogeneity in lung cancer. Study-wide results and limits: Counts that tracked tumor mutation counts were those of expanded intratumoral alpha and beta TCRs.

These receptors have no known antigen. Time point reported: sample taken at primary tumor resection. TCRdb analysed the 5' RACE reads with MiXCR anew, one entry per CDR3 protein. The sample has over 14,000 distinct CDR3 sequences; around 7.5% are singletons. Specimen: lung tumor tissue, collected at surgery. The receptors derive from a male donor with early-stage non-small cell lung cancer.

The chain links TRBV4-3 to TRBJ1-6; a possible D gene is TRBD1 (6 bases). CDR1 and CDR2 (germline): LGHNA, YSLEER. This CDR3 region has 15 residues. Trimming cost V 0 bases and J 8 bases, with 11 bases left between them. The DNA for the CDR3 is TGCGCCAGCAGCCAAGAGGGGGCCGGGGATTCACCCCTCCACTTT. Protein product: CASSQEGAGDSPLHF.

By sample fraction, this clonotype is hyperexpanded. The rearrangement uses TRBV5-1 and TRBJ1-3; D is uncertain. The CDR3 is 13 amino acids. V lost 3 bases and J lost 0, with 4 bases in between. Germline CDR1 reads SGHRS; CDR2 reads YFSETQ. CDR3 sequence: CASSSDSGNTIYF. The CDR3 region has the DNA TGCGCCAGCAGCTCGGACTCTGGAAACACCATATATTTT.

This clonotype is medium-sized within its sample. V usage is TRBV10-3 and J usage is TRBJ1-1; 8 bases align to TRBD1. From germline, CDR1 is ENHRY and CDR2 SYGVKD. V lost 8 bases and J lost 1; bases outside the gene matches: 6. The CDR3 spans 14 residues. The DNA of the CDR3 is TGTGCCATCTGGACAGGGAATACGAACACTGAAGCTTTCTTT. Translated, it gives CAIWTGNTNTEAFF.

This clonotype has ten or more counts. The V call is TRBV27, the J call TRBJ1-2, with D possibly matching TRBD1 (5 bases). Germline V gene sequence: CDR1 MNHEY, CDR2 SMNVEV (reference sequence). The CDR3 extends over 14 amino acids. The V end lost 2 bases, the J end lost 1 base, and 8 bases lay between the germline ends. Written as DNA, the CDR3 is TGTGCCAGCAGTTTAACAGGCGTTAACTATGGCTACACCTTC. Amino acid sequence: CASSLTGVNYGYTF.

The V and J genes are TRBV20-1 and TRBJ2-3, with TRBD2 matching 7 bases. This CDR3 has 12 amino acids. V dropped 5 bases and J dropped 6; count of bases not matched to a gene: 5. The germline CDR1 and CDR2 sequences are DFQATT and SNEGSKA (reference sequence). The CDR3 region is CSADWEGDTQYF. The CDR3 bases are TGCAGTGCTGACTGGGAGGGGGATACGCAGTATTTT.

This clonotype was detected ten times or more. This chain uses TRBV19 with TRBJ1-2; 7 bases agree with TRBD1. The V segment lost 4 bases and the J segment 3 bases; nucleotides outside the gene matches: 2. This CDR3 has 13 residues. CDR1 is LNHDA, CDR2 SQIVND, per germline (reference sequence). CDR3 sequence reads: CASSKDRDYGYTF. The CDR3 DNA follows: TGTGCCAGTAGTAAAGACAGGGACTATGGCTACACCTTC.

This clonotype was found a few times. This sequence may be a read error, since a much larger clone differs from it by one base. The chain recombines TRBV6-6 with TRBJ2-3; the D gene is possibly TRBD2 (6 bases). With 6 bases removed from V and 7 bases from J, the gap between germline ends came to 17 bases. The V gene's germline CDR1 is MNHNY and CDR2 SVGAGI (reference sequence). CDR3 length: 14 residues. In DNA form, the CDR3 reads TGTGCCAGCAGGGCCACGGGCCGCGGGAATACGCAGTATTTT. It translates to CASRATGRGNTQYF.

The V and J genes are TRBV5-6 and TRBJ2-2; TRBD2 might be the D (6 bases). This CDR3 spans 15 amino acids. Per the germline V gene, CDR1 is SGHDT and CDR2 is YYEEEE. Trimming removed 1 base at V and 3 bases at J, with 10 bases between. The CDR3 region is CASSLRTIDTGELFF. The CDR3 DNA follows: TGTGCCAGCAGCTTGAGGACTATCGACACCGGGGAGCTGTTTTTT.

At least ten counts were recorded for this clonotype. The chain's CDR3 is CASRAGQGLSSPLHF. In DNA, the CDR3 is TGTGCCAGCAGGGCAGGACAGGGCCTTAGTTCACCCCTCCACTTT. This rearrangement joins TRBV2 to TRBJ1-6; 8 bases fit TRBD1. Germline trimming cut 6 bases from V and 9 bases from J; bases unmatched to any gene: 10. CDR1 SNHLY and CDR2 FYNNEI come from the germline V gene. There are 15 residues in the CDR3.

The chain has TRBV7-2 and TRBJ2-7; no definite D call. The CDR3 sequence is 11 residues long. With 1 base removed from V and 9 bases from J, the gap between germline ends came to 7 bases. CDR1 SGHTA and CDR2 FQGNSA come from the germline V gene. CDR3 residues: CASSLGPGQYF. CDR3 coding DNA: TGTGCCAGCAGCTTAGGGCCAGGGCAGTACTTC. Looking up the rest from reference TRBV7-2 and TRBJ2-7 gives the full variable domain: GAGVSQSPSNKVTEKGKDVELRCDPISGHTALYWYRQSLGQGLEFLIYFQGNSAPDKSGLPSDRFSAERTGGSVSTLTIQRTQQEDSAVYLCASSLGPGQYFGPGTRLTVT.

The V call is TRBV10-3, the J call TRBJ2-6; D gene ambiguous. With 0 bases removed from V and 2 bases from J, the gap between germline ends came to 5 bases. This CDR3 region has 15 residues. CDR1 ENHRY and CDR2 SYGVKD come from the germline V gene. CDR3 protein: CAISESRAGANVLTF. For the CDR3, the DNA is TGTGCCATCAGTGAGTCAAGGGCTGGGGCCAACGTCCTGACTTTC.

This chain connects TRBV5-1 to TRBJ2-2; 8 positions match TRBD2. The CDR3 runs to 16 residues. The V gene end was trimmed by 0 bases and the J gene end by 4 bases; junction bases not matched to a gene: 5. Per the germline V gene, CDR1 is SGHRS and CDR2 is YFSETQ. CDR3 amino acids: CASSLAAGGRTGELFF. The DNA of the CDR3 is TGCGCCAGCAGCTTGGCTGCGGGGGGACGCACCGGGGAGCTGTTTTTT.

This clonotype has a single count. This may stem from a read error, because a much larger clone lies one nucleotide away. The J gene is TRBJ2-2, the V gene TRBV9; D possibly corresponds to TRBD1 (5 bases). The CDR3 spans 13 residues. Germline V gene sequence: CDR1 SGDLS, CDR2 YYNGEE. CDR3 loop: CANSVQVTGELFF. CDR3 nucleotides: TGTGCCAACAGCGTACAGGTCACCGGGGAGCTGTTTTTT.

This clonotype was seen ten or more times. J is TRBJ2-1 and V is TRBV20-1; 7 bases fit TRBD1. After removal of 4 bases from V and 4 bases from J, the junction contained 7 bases not matched to a gene. This CDR3 spans 14 amino acids. CDR1 is DFQATT, CDR2 SNEGSKA, per germline (reference sequence). The chain's CDR3 is CSATRGPIYNEQFF. The CDR3 DNA follows: TGCAGTGCTACTAGGGGGCCAATTTACAATGAGCAGTTCTTC.

This clonotype was recorded at least ten times. CDR3 in amino acids: CAISDRSGANVLTF. DNA for the CDR3: TGTGCCATCAGCGACAGGTCTGGGGCCAACGTCCTGACTTTC. This chain uses TRBV10-3 with TRBJ2-6; perhaps TRBD1 as D (6 bases). The V gene's germline CDR1 is ENHRY and CDR2 SYGVKD. This CDR3 is 14 amino acids long. Trimming shortened V by 6 bases and J by 1 base, and 7 bases separated the two germline ends.

This clonotype was seen ten or more times. The chain has TRBV20-1 and TRBJ2-7; 11 positions match TRBD2. Germline V gives CDR1 DFQATT, CDR2 SNEGSKA (reference sequence). CDR3 length: 14 residues. The V gene end was trimmed by 6 bases and the J gene end by 4 bases; junction bases not matched to a gene: 8. CDR3 loop: CSARLAGLIYEQYF. Written as DNA, the CDR3 is TGCAGTGCGAGACTAGCGGGACTAATTTACGAGCAGTACTTC.

The sample holds many counts of this clonotype. The chain recombines TRBV4-2 with TRBJ2-6, with 7 bases fitting TRBD2. J gave up 2 bases and V 0 bases, and 10 bases lay outside the gene matches. Germline V lookup: CDR1 LGHNA, CDR2 YNFKEQ. This CDR3 region has 19 residues. CDR3 amino acids: CASSQDFFQGGTGANVLTF. CDR3 DNA: TGTGCCAGCAGCCAAGATTTTTTCCAGGGAGGGACTGGGGCCAACGTCCTGACTTTC.

There are many counts of this clonotype. The chain links TRBV2 to TRBJ2-2; D remains ambiguous. With 2 bases removed from V and 3 bases from J, the gap between germline ends came to 19 bases. The CDR3 contains 18 residues. Germline CDR1 is SNHLY and CDR2 is FYNNEI. The CDR3 loop reads CASSEYGPSDGDTGELFF. As DNA, the CDR3 is TGTGCCAGCAGTGAATATGGGCCGTCCGACGGAGACACCGGGGAGCTGTTTTTT.

This clonotype was found many times. The DNA of the CDR3 is TGTGCCACCAGTGAAGCGGACAGGGGCTACACCTTC. It codes for CATSEADRGYTF. V and J are TRBV24-1 and TRBJ1-2; TRBD1 aligns across 7 bases. CDR1 and CDR2 from the germline V gene are KGHDR and SFDVKD. With V trimmed by 4 bases and J by 8 bases, 3 bases remained unmatched. This CDR3 is built from 12 residues.

The sample holds many counts of this clonotype. This rearrangement joins TRBV20-1 to TRBJ1-1, with D hard to call. CDR1 is DFQATT, CDR2 SNEGSKA, per germline (reference sequence). The CDR3 contains 13 residues. V lost 0 bases, J lost 3 bases, and 8 bases lay in between. CDR3 sequence: CSARDVTDTEAFF. DNA for the CDR3: TGCAGTGCTAGAGATGTAACAGACACTGAAGCTTTCTTT.

By sample share, this clonotype is medium-sized. The chain uses TRBV7-9 and TRBJ1-1; D gene uncertain. The CDR3 is 15 amino acids. CDR1 and CDR2 (germline): SEHNR, FQNEAQ (reference sequence). The germline V and J ends were trimmed by 3 bases and 0 bases, with 11 bases remaining between them. This CDR3 is CASSFLAELNTEAFF. The CDR3 nucleotides read TGTGCCAGCAGCTTTCTGGCGGAATTGAACACTGAAGCTTTCTTT.